The T cell receptor (beta chain) under discussion was sequenced for a study of T cell responses to AZD1222 COVID-19 vaccine. Findings and limits, study-wide: The donor group comprised mostly white British people and more females; the analysis possibly underestimated clonal diversity. The study identified only a handful of AZD1222 recipients as seropositive at baseline. It was only after the peak T cell response that any repertoires were sampled.

As for this clone: Its antigen is undetermined.

Method: immunoSEQ multiplex PCR; TCRdb's copy keeps in-frame clones and lacks some. The data show 92,000 or so clones, over 75% seen once. Germline lookup yields CDR1 SGHNT and CDR2 YYREEE (reference sequence). V shed 0 bases, J shed 4 bases, and the junction held 7 bases outside the gene matches. The CDR3 consists of 18 residues. The sample in question was peripheral blood, obtained 28 days after the second AZD1222 dose. This receptor was taken from an adult who received the AZD1222 COVID-19 vaccine. The V gene is TRBV5-4, the J gene TRBJ2-3; 14 bases line up with TRBD2. The CDR3 protein is CASSLGLAGGSVPDTQYF. DNA for the CDR3: TGTGCCAGCAGCTTGGGACTAGCGGGGGGGAGTGTTCCAGATACGCAGTATTTT.